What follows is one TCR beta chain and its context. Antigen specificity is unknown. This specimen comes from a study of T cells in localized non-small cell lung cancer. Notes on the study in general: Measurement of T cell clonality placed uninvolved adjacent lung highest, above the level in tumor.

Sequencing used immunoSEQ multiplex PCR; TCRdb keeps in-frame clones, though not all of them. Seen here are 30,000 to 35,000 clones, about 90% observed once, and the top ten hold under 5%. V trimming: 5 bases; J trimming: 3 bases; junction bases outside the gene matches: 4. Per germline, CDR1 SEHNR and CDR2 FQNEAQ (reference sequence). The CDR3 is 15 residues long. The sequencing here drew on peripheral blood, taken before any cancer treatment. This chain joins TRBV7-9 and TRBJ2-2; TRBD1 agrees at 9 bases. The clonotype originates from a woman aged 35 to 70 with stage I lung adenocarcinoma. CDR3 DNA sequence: TGTGCCAGCAGCCCCGGACAGGGGTACACCGGGGAGCTGTTTTTT. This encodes CASSPGQGYTGELFF.